This T cell receptor (beta chain) emerged from a study of T cell clones after liver transplantation. Study background: Three of eight recipients were HCV-positive; others had non-autoimmune, non-viral indications.

Profiled with immunoSEQ multiplex PCR; TCRdb holds only in-frame clones, not every one. The profile covers about 99,000 clones, with around four fifths appearing a single time and around 2.9% taken by the ten largest. The germline V gene encodes CDR1 SGHAT and CDR2 FQNNGV. Trimming removed 3 bases from V and 1 base from J; junction bases left unmatched: 6. This CDR3 region has 15 residues. The sequences come from CD4+ T cells from blood, collected around 50 months after liver transplant. This chain uses TRBV11-2 with TRBJ2-7; 7 bases match TRBD2. The source is a human patient who received a liver transplant. Among the T cells, some may be from the graft donor. The CDR3 DNA is TGTGCCAGCAGCTTTCCCAGCGGGGCTTCCTACGAGCAGTACTTC. Encoded protein: CASSFPSGASYEQYF.